The rows below give T cell receptor beta chains drawn from one sample of a study of T cell repertoires in ileal Crohn's disease. Measured with immunoSEQ multiplex PCR; TCRdb has only the in-frame clones, and not every one. The sample records around 1,700 clones, more than 90% being singletons. The sequencing input was ileal tissue. The receptors come from an adult with Crohn's disease. The CDR3 runs from the conserved cysteine through the conserved F or W. D genes are given only for firm matches. A row's size may be missing; if present it is once, few, many or a size class.

D gene: TRBD1; clone size: .; J gene: TRBJ1-2; V gene: TRBV11-2; CDR3 protein: CASSIDRGANYGYTF; CDR3 DNA: TGTGCCAGCAGCATCGACAGGGGAGCTAACTATGGCTACACCTTC
D gene: .; clone size: .; J gene: TRBJ2-4; V gene: TRBV4-1; CDR3 protein: CASSQTGPNIQYF; CDR3 DNA: TGCGCCAGCAGCCAAACCGGGCCGAACATTCAGTACTTC
D gene: TRBD1; clone size: .; J gene: TRBJ1-2; V gene: TRBV19; CDR3 protein: CASSAQTGTNYGYTF; CDR3 DNA: TGTGCCAGTAGTGCCCAGACAGGGACTAACTATGGCTACACCTTC
D gene: .; clone size: .; J gene: TRBJ2-2; V gene: TRBV30; CDR3 protein: CAWRDRRAGELFF; CDR3 DNA: TGTGCCTGGAGGGACAGGAGGGCCGGGGAGCTGTTTTTT
D gene: .; clone size: .; J gene: TRBJ1-2; V gene: TRBV6-5; CDR3 protein: CASTKAQSPYGYTF; CDR3 DNA: TGTGCCAGCACCAAGGCACAGTCGCCCTATGGCTACACCTTC
D gene: TRBD1; clone size: .; J gene: TRBJ1-5; V gene: TRBV7-2; CDR3 protein: CASSSIQGGNQPQHF; CDR3 DNA: TGTGCCAGCAGCTCGATACAGGGGGGCAATCAGCCCCAGCATTTT
D gene: .; clone size: .; J gene: TRBJ2-7; V gene: TRBV27; CDR3 protein: CASFRVSYEQYF; CDR3 DNA: TGTGCCAGCTTCAGGGTCTCCTACGAGCAGTACTTC
D gene: TRBD2; clone size: .; J gene: TRBJ2-3; V gene: TRBV5-1; CDR3 protein: CASRKTSGSTDTQYF; CDR3 DNA: TGCGCCAGCAGGAAGACTAGCGGTAGCACAGATACGCAGTATTTT
D gene: TRBD1; clone size: .; J gene: TRBJ1-5; V gene: TRBV4-1; CDR3 protein: CASSQAGGGGNQPQHF; CDR3 DNA: TGCGCCAGCAGCCAGGCAGGGGGCGGGGGCAATCAGCCCCAGCATTTT
D gene: TRBD1; clone size: few; J gene: TRBJ2-7; V gene: TRBV28; CDR3 protein: CASSLQPGQGGSYEQYF; CDR3 DNA: TGTGCCAGCAGTTTACAACCGGGACAGGGGGGTTCCTACGAGCAGTACTTC
D gene: .; clone size: .; J gene: TRBJ1-2; V gene: TRBV5-1; CDR3 protein: CASMQGTNYGYTF; CDR3 DNA: TGCGCCAGCATGCAGGGGACCAACTATGGCTACACCTTC
D gene: .; clone size: .; J gene: TRBJ2-3; V gene: TRBV5-6; CDR3 protein: CASSFYRDSTDTQYF; CDR3 DNA: TGTGCCAGCAGCTTCTACAGGGACAGCACAGATACGCAGTATTTT
D gene: .; clone size: .; J gene: TRBJ1-5; V gene: TRBV5-6; CDR3 protein: CASSLAGLWNQPQHF; CDR3 DNA: TGTGCCAGCAGCTTGGCGGGGCTATGGAATCAGCCCCAGCATTTT
D gene: .; clone size: .; J gene: TRBJ2-3; V gene: TRBV9; CDR3 protein: CASSVGTSSRTDTQYF; CDR3 DNA: TGTGCCAGCAGCGTGGGTACTAGCAGTCGCACAGATACGCAGTATTTT
D gene: .; clone size: .; J gene: TRBJ2-5; V gene: TRBV15; CDR3 protein: CATQGQGVQETQYF; CDR3 DNA: TGTGCCACCCAGGGCCAGGGCGTCCAAGAGACCCAGTACTTC